Reported below is one TCR beta chain. This CDR3 spans 16 amino acids. In germline, CDR1 is LNHDA, CDR2 SQIVND (reference sequence). Trimming removed 6 bases from V and 0 bases from J; junction bases left unmatched: 8. The PCR had 60 Vbeta and 13 Jbeta primers. TCRdb's copy holds only in-frame clones and misses some; the assay was immunoSEQ multiplex PCR. In the table there are 100,000 to 150,000 clones, 80% of which are singletons. This record belongs to a study of cytomegalovirus exposure and HLA in healthy donors. The receptor was isolated from a human donor in good health. The chain links TRBV19 to TRBJ1-5; TRBD1 matches 7 bases. Sequenced material: PBMCs. DNA of the CDR3: TGTGCCAGTAGACAACCAGGGACAGATAGCAATCAGCCCCAGCATTTT. Residues: CASRQPGTDSNQPQHF. Supplemented by reference TRBV19 and TRBJ1-5, the full variable domain reads DGGITQSPKYLFRKEGQNVTLSCEQNLNHDAMYWYRQDPGQGLRLIYYSQIVNDFQKGDIAEGYSVSREKKESFPLTVTSAQKNPTAFYLCASRQPGTDSNQPQHFGDGTRLSIL.